The rows below give T cell receptor beta chains drawn from one sample of a study of T cells in Graves' hyperthyroidism and ophthalmopathy. Each CDR3 protein is one row after TCRdb ran MiXCR on the multiplex PCR reads. The sample includes some 340,000 distinct CDR3 sequences, roughly 13% seen only once; the top ten take around 32%. The material sequenced was blood. The receptors stem from a middle-aged woman with Graves' ophthalmopathy. CDR3s include the opening cysteine and the closing phenylalanine or tryptophan. The D gene is left open where the match is weak. Some rows mark clone size as missing; the rest say once, few, many or name a class of expanded clone.

v_gene	d_gene	abundance	j_gene	CDR3nt	CDR3aa
TRBV7-7	.	many	TRBJ2-5	TGTGCTAGCAGCTTCGGACTCTCAACGGGGGAGACCCAGTACTTC	CASSFGLSTGETQYF
TRBV5-4	TRBD2	few	TRBJ2-1	TGTGCCAGCAGCTTGACTAGCGGGGGTGAGCAGTTCTTC	CASSLTSGGEQFF
TRBV2	.	many	TRBJ2-3	TGTGCCAGCATTACCCTCACCCGGGAACTCACAGATACGCAGTATTTT	CASITLTRELTDTQYF
TRBV9	.	.	TRBJ2-3	TGTGCCAGCAGCTCCGACAGCCTGAACCCTGCAGATACGCAGTATTTT	CASSSDSLNPADTQYF
TRBV20-1	TRBD1	few	TRBJ2-3	TGCAGTGGCACCCGGGACAGAGAAGATACGCAGTATTTT	CSGTRDREDTQYF
TRBV20-1	TRBD2	.	TRBJ2-7	TGCAGTGCCGACTCCTTAGCGGGACCGATCGAGCAGTACTTC	CSADSLAGPIEQYF
TRBV2	TRBD1	many	TRBJ2-7	TGTGCCAGCATCGGACAGGGTGCCCTCTACGAGCAGTACTTC	CASIGQGALYEQYF
TRBV10-3	.	many	TRBJ2-7	TGTGCCGCCTCTCTTGAAGAACGGCGCGAGCAGTACTTC	CAASLEERREQYF
TRBV10-3	.	.	TRBJ2-1	TGTGCCATCAGATCAGCGGAGCCCTACAATGAGCAGTTCTTC	CAIRSAEPYNEQFF
TRBV7-9	.	.	TRBJ2-1	TGTGCCAGCAGCTTGGACTCCGCGGTGGAGTTCTTC	CASSLDSAVEFF
TRBV10-3	.	few	TRBJ1-5	TGTGCCATCAGTGAGTCCGGACAGCCCAATCAGCCCCAGCATTTT	CAISESGQPNQPQHF
TRBV19	.	many	TRBJ2-1	TGTGCCAGTAGTCCACGGGCGTACGAGCAGTTCTTC	CASSPRAYEQFF
TRBV12-3/TRBV12-4	.	many	TRBJ1-3	TGTGCCAGCAGTTTAGAGGGACACTCTGGAAACACCATATATTTT	CASSLEGHSGNTIYF